This T cell receptor beta chain was sequenced in a study of shared clonotypes between healthy human individuals. V was cut by 6 bases and J by 12 bases, with 21 bases left in between. This CDR3 has 14 amino acids. Germline V gives CDR1 SGHVS, CDR2 FQNEAQ. Libraries were prepared by immunoSEQ multiplex PCR; TCRdb keeps only in-frame clonotypes and omits some of them. The data show about 1.1 million clones, roughly 80% seen once. The sequencing input was memory CD4+ T cells from PBMCs. Indicated subset: CD45RA-negative fraction. The rearrangement links TRBV7-8 to TRBJ2-1; the D gene is possibly TRBD2 (6 bases). This TCR came from a man in his late teens or twenties in good health. Some clones in this sample may be carry-over from other donors' samples. The CDR3 loop is CASRSRDSTPRQFF. The CDR3 region has the DNA TGTGCCAGCAGATCCCGGGACTCTACCCCTAGGCAGTTCTTC.